The clone carrying this T cell receptor beta chain has more than one count but fewer than ten. Antigen specificity is unknown. Both 60 Vbeta primers and 13 Jbeta primers went into the PCR. This table comes from immunoSEQ multiplex PCR, and its TCRdb copy is limited to in-frame clones, with some not included. The sample comprises approximately 74,000 clones, roughly 60% of which are singletons, and 5% to 6% rests with the top ten. CDR1 MNHEY and CDR2 SMNVEV come from the germline V gene (reference sequence). The CDR3 is 17 residues long. Trimming left V 5 bases short and J 3 bases short, with 22 bases between. The sample is drawn from a study of cytomegalovirus exposure and HLA in healthy donors. Study observations and caveats: What TCR beta sequences reportedly achieved was accurate prediction of HLA-A and HLA-B alleles in most subjects.

The TCR was taken from a man aged 30-40 years in good health and CMV-seropositive. Sequencing was performed on PBMCs. The rearrangement uses TRBV27 and TRBJ1-1; D uncertain. CDR3 amino acids: CASSPLTLTLKDTEAFF. As DNA, the CDR3 is TGTGCCAGCAGTCCTCTGACGTTGACTCTGAAGGACACTGAAGCTTTCTTT.